The 14 T cell receptor beta chains presented below share a single source sample, sequenced in a study of blood T cell repertoires in COVID-19. Only in-frame clones appear in the TCRdb table, and some are missing; sequencing was by immunoSEQ multiplex PCR. The sample records approximately 270,000 clones, about nine tenths being singletons. Sequences were obtained from PBMCs or T cells enriched from blood (not recorded which). All receptors derive from a middle-aged man who had recovered from COVID-19.

CDR3 in amino acids: CASWEGMNTEAFF. DNA for the CDR3: TGTGCCAGCTGGGAGGGGATGAACACTGAAGCTTTCTTT. The chain combines TRBV28 with TRBJ1-1; D possibly corresponds to TRBD1 (5 bases). The CDR3 is made up of 13 amino acids. Trimming shortened V by 8 bases and J by 0 bases, and 10 bases separated the two germline ends. Germline CDR1 and CDR2: MDHEN and SYDVKM. The full variable domain, rest sourced from reference TRBV28 and TRBJ1-1, is DVKVTQSSRYLVKRTGEKVFLECVQDMDHENMFWYRQDPGLGLRLIYFSYDVKMKEKGDIPEGYSVSREKKERFSLILESASTNQTSMYLCASWEGMNTEAFFGQGTRLTVV.

The chain uses TRBV27 and TRBJ2-1; TRBD2 might be the D (6 bases). V lost 2 bases and J 3 bases, leaving 8 bases between the germline ends. The CDR3 extends over 14 amino acids. Germline assignment: CDR1 MNHEY and CDR2 SMNVEV (reference sequence). In nucleotides, the CDR3 is TGTGCCAGCAGTTTACTGGACTACTACAATGAGCAGTTCTTC. The encoded protein is CASSLLDYYNEQFF.

In its sample, this clone was seen once. The chain links TRBV24-1 to TRBJ1-1, with TRBD1 identical over 9 bases. The V segment lost 5 bases and the J segment 5 bases; nucleotides outside the gene matches: 8. Germline V gene data show CDR1 as KGHDR and CDR2 as SFDVKD. This CDR3 comprises 15 residues. CDR3: CATSGPDRGRTEAFF. DNA for the CDR3: TGTGCCACCAGTGGCCCGGACAGGGGAAGAACTGAAGCTTTCTTT.

J is TRBJ1-2 and V is TRBV4-1; TRBD1 matches 10 bases. Per germline, CDR1 MGHRA and CDR2 YSYEKL. The J segment lost 5 bases and the V segment lost 4 bases, leaving 7 bases of the junction unmatched. This CDR3 spans 15 amino acids. The CDR3 DNA sequence: TGCGCCAGCAGCCCATCGGACAGGGGGGAATATGGCTACACCTTC. This gives the protein CASSPSDRGEYGYTF.

The chain carries TRBV5-1 and TRBJ2-5; TRBD2 agrees at 9 bases. The junction had 11 bases not matched to a gene; V was cut back by 0 bases and J by 5 bases. Germline V lookup: CDR1 SGHRS, CDR2 YFSETQ. CDR3 length: 17 amino acids. The CDR3 here is CASSLAGTSWGGETQYF. Written as DNA, the CDR3 is TGCGCCAGCAGCTTGGCCGGGACTAGCTGGGGTGGGGAGACCCAGTACTTC.

Regarding this clone: The same CDR3 can be traced to other DNA sequences in this sample. The CDR3 here is CAWSPRETQYF. As DNA, the CDR3 is TGTGCCTGGAGTCCGAGGGAGACCCAGTACTTC. The rearrangement joins TRBV30 to TRBJ2-5; D is unresolved. CDR1 is GTSNPN and CDR2 is SVGIG in the germline V gene (reference sequence). Trimming pared 2 bases from V and 5 bases from J, leaving 6 bases between. There are 11 residues in the CDR3.

V is TRBV3-1 (or the pseudogene TRBV3-2) and J is TRBJ2-3, with TRBD1 as a possible D gene (5 bases). Trimming cost V 2 bases and J 11 bases, with 23 bases left between them. The germline CDR1 and CDR2 sequences are LGHDT and YNNKEL (reference sequence). This CDR3 region has 16 residues. The CDR3 DNA sequence: TGTGCCAGCAGCCAAATCCCCGGACCCCCGAGTACAGGGCAGTATTTT. It codes for CASSQIPGPPSTGQYF.

The chain couples TRBV7-9 to TRBJ1-4; 8 positions agree with TRBD1. V lost 1 base, J lost 8 bases, and 6 bases stayed unmatched. CDR3 length: 15 residues. CDR1 and CDR2 (germline): SEHNR, FQNEAQ (reference sequence). The CDR3 loop is CASSLVLTGGEKLFF. The DNA of the CDR3 is TGTGCCAGCAGCTTAGTCCTTACAGGGGGGGAAAAACTGTTTTTT.

The rearrangement links TRBV7-9 to TRBJ1-1; the D gene is possibly TRBD1 (5 bases). V was shortened by 4 bases and J by 6 bases, with 15 bases between the two germline ends. The V gene's germline CDR1 is SEHNR and CDR2 FQNEAQ (reference sequence). The CDR3 length is 14 residues. The CDR3 DNA reads as TGTGCCAGCAGCTCCAGCGGGGTGGGGGCTGAAGCTTTCTTT. It is translated as CASSSSGVGAEAFF. Supplemented by reference TRBV7-9 and TRBJ1-1, the full variable domain reads DTGVSQNPRHKITKRGQNVTFRCDPISEHNRLYWYRQTLGQGPEFLTYFQNEAQLEKSRLLSDRFSAERPKGSFSTLEIQRTEQGDSAMYLCASSSSGVGAEAFFGQGTRLTVV.

V and J are TRBV9 and TRBJ2-5; TRBD2 aligns across 12 bases. The CDR3 is 17 residues long. Trimming cost V 4 bases and J 4 bases; bases outside gene matches: 11. Germline CDR1 reads SGDLS; CDR2 reads YYNGEE. Here the CDR3 reads CASSTSLAGGQRETQYF. The CDR3 DNA follows: TGTGCCAGCAGCACGAGCCTAGCGGGGGGGCAGCGAGAGACCCAGTACTTC.

V gene TRBV27 combines with J gene TRBJ1-1, with TRBD1 matching over 7 bases. This CDR3 comprises 15 residues. J lost 6 bases, V lost 6 bases, and 13 bases had no gene match. The germline V gene has CDR1 MNHEY and CDR2 SMNVEV (reference sequence). Here the CDR3 reads CASRQGGRQGSEAFF. The CDR3 DNA follows: TGTGCCAGCAGGCAGGGTGGGCGACAGGGTTCTGAAGCTTTCTTT.

The CDR3 DNA sequence: TGTGCCAGCACCCTCCGTAGCGCCGGGGCCAACGTCCTGACTTTC. This translates into CASTLRSAGANVLTF. The rearrangement uses TRBV7-2 and TRBJ2-6; D might be TRBD2 (5 bases). The CDR3 has 15 amino acids. V gave up 7 bases and J gave up 4 bases, with 14 bases separating them. CDR1 and CDR2 from the germline V gene are SGHTA and FQGNSA.

This clone was seen a handful of times. This chain uses TRBV7-2 with TRBJ1-1; 7 positions agree with TRBD1. With 4 bases clipped from V and 8 bases from J, the junction kept 7 bases outside the gene matches. CDR3 length: 13 residues. Looked up from germline, CDR1 is SGHTA and CDR2 is FQGNSA. CDR3 sequence (DNA): TGTGCCAGCAGCTCCGATTGGACAGGAGAAGCTTTCTTT. It specifies CASSSDWTGEAFF. Full variable domain (missing parts from reference TRBV7-2 and TRBJ1-1): GAGVSQSPSNKVTEKGKDVELRCDPISGHTALYWYRQSLGQGLEFLIYFQGNSAPDKSGLPSDRFSAERTGGSVSTLTIQRTQQEDSAVYLCASSSDWTGEAFFGQGTRLTVV.

This clone was found once. The V gene is TRBV19, the J gene TRBJ2-5; 10 bases align to TRBD1. J was trimmed by 4 bases and V by 1 base; bases with no gene match: 0. Germline loops: CDR1 LNHDA, CDR2 SQIVND (reference sequence). The length of the CDR3 is 14 residues. This CDR3 reads CASSIGTGGETQYF. In DNA, the CDR3 is TGTGCCAGTAGTATAGGGACAGGGGGAGAGACCCAGTACTTC.